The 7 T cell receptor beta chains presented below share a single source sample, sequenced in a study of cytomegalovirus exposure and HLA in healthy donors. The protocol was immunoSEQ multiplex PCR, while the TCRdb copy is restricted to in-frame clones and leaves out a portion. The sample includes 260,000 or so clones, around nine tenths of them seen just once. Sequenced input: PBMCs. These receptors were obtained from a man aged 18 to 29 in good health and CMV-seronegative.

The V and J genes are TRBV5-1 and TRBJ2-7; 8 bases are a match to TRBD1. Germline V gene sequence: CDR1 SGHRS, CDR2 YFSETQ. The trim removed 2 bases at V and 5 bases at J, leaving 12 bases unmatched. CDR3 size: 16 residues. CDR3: CASSLGGGQGSHEQYF. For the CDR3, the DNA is TGCGCCAGCAGCTTAGGGGGAGGACAGGGTAGCCACGAGCAGTACTTC.

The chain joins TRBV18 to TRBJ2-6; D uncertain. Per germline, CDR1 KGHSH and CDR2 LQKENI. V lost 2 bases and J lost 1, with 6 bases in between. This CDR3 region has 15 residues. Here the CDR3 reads CASSPLLSGANVLTF. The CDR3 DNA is TGTGCCAGCTCACCATTACTATCTGGGGCCAACGTCCTGACTTTC.

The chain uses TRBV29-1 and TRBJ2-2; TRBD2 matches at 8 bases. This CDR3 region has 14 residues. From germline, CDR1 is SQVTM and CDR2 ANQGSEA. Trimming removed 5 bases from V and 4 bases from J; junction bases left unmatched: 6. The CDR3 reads CSVRAGGGTGELFF. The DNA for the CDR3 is TGCAGCGTTAGGGCCGGGGGGGGCACCGGGGAGCTGTTTTTT.

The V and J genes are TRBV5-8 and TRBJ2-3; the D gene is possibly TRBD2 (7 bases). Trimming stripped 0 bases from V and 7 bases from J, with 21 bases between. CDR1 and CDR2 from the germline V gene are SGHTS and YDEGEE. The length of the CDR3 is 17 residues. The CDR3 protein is CASSLAKTGGRRNTQYF. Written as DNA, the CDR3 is TGTGCCAGCAGCTTGGCCAAGACGGGGGGCCGGAGGAATACGCAGTATTTT.

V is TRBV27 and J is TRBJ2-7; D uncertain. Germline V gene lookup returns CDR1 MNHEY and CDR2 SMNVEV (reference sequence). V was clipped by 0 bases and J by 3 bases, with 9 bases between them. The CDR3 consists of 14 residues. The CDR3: CASSLSPRYYEQYF. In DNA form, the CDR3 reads TGTGCCAGCAGTTTATCTCCTCGCTACTACGAGCAGTACTTC.

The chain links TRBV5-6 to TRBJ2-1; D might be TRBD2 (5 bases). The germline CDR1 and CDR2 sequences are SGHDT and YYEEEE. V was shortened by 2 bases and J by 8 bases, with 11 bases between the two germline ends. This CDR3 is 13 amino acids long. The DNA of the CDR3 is TGTGCCAGCAGCTTCGCGAGGGTTTATGAGCAGTTCTTC. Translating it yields CASSFARVYEQFF.

The CDR3 DNA sequence: TGTGCCAGCAGCATCCGACAGGGGGGTCTGACAGATACGCAGTATTTT. As protein: CASSIRQGGLTDTQYF. V usage is TRBV7-8 and J usage is TRBJ2-3; 9 bases agree with TRBD1. J gave up 3 bases and V 5 bases, and 9 bases lay outside the gene matches. Germline loops: CDR1 SGHVS, CDR2 FQNEAQ. This CDR3 has 16 residues.